This TCR beta chain was sequenced for a study of T cell changes during pregnancy in multiple sclerosis. Data came from immunoSEQ multiplex PCR; TCRdb stores just in-frame clones and leaves some out. This sample carries 65,000 to 70,000 clones, about 91% of them seen once, and the ten largest clones take 2.3%. Specimen: peripheral blood, collected in the first trimester of pregnancy. The TCR sequence derives from a female donor with multiple sclerosis, enrolled in a pregnancy study.

The CDR3 DNA follows: TGTGCAAGTCGACCAGGCGAAGAAGAAAAGGATCAGCCCCAGCATTTT. This codes for CASRPGEEEKDQPQHF. The chain employs TRBV12-2 and TRBJ1-5; whether TRBD1, the table's D call, matches the DNA was not checked. TRBV12-2 is annotated as a pseudogene. The CDR3 runs 16 residues.